This is a list of T cell receptor beta chains from one sample in a study of T cells expressing NK-cell markers. TCRdb derives one entry per CDR3 protein from the 5' RACE reads, leaving out DNA. Reported are about 450,000 distinct CDR3 sequences; the ten largest clones contain more than 7%. The sample taken for sequencing was blood T cells: a sorted CD56 or NKG2C T cell subset, CD4+ or CD8+ T cells, or bulk PBMC T cells (not recorded which). The origin of the receptors is a woman aged 18-69 years in good health. Both conserved end residues are part of each CDR3. Fields, in order: CDR3 length, J gene, V gene, CDR3 protein.

len: 14; j_gene: TRBJ2-1; v_gene: TRBV7-2; CDR3aa: CASCRGGITYEQFF
len: 17; j_gene: TRBJ2-7; v_gene: TRBV4-2; CDR3aa: CASSQEVGSGDPYEQYF
len: 16; j_gene: TRBJ2-7; v_gene: TRBV29-1; CDR3aa: CSAAPGSGRVGYEQYF
len: 14; j_gene: TRBJ2-5; v_gene: TRBV7-8; CDR3aa: CASSPEVPRGPQYF
len: 14; j_gene: TRBJ2-1; v_gene: TRBV7-2; CDR3aa: CASRTGSSYNEQFF
len: 13; j_gene: TRBJ2-1; v_gene: TRBV29-1; CDR3aa: CSDEWTEYNEQFF
len: 16; j_gene: TRBJ2-2; v_gene: TRBV18; CDR3aa: CASSAGQGANTGELFF
len: 13; j_gene: TRBJ1-4; v_gene: TRBV12-3/TRBV12-4; CDR3aa: CASSRQANEKLFF
len: 15; j_gene: TRBJ2-5; v_gene: TRBV4-3; CDR3aa: CASSQESWAMETQYF
len: 14; j_gene: TRBJ2-3; v_gene: TRBV20-1; CDR3aa: CSAPPGQSTDTQYF
len: 14; j_gene: TRBJ2-1; v_gene: TRBV11-2; CDR3aa: CASSLVPSGREQFF
len: 15; j_gene: TRBJ2-3; v_gene: TRBV6-1; CDR3aa: CASRGTGTRSDTQYF
len: 13; j_gene: TRBJ1-1; v_gene: TRBV7-2; CDR3aa: CASSSIPNTEAFF
len: 13; j_gene: TRBJ2-7; v_gene: TRBV7-2; CDR3aa: CASSYRDTYEQYF
len: 16; j_gene: TRBJ1-6; v_gene: TRBV9; CDR3aa: CASSSIQTGDSSPLHF
len: 12; j_gene: TRBJ2-5; v_gene: TRBV25-1; CDR3aa: CASSEGEETQYF
len: 14; j_gene: TRBJ2-7; v_gene: TRBV7-9; CDR3aa: CASSSGTANYEQYF
len: 13; j_gene: TRBJ2-3; v_gene: TRBV5-5; CDR3aa: CASSLVGSGTQYF
len: 14; j_gene: TRBJ2-4; v_gene: TRBV7-2; CDR3aa: CASSLGGGKNIQYF
len: 13; j_gene: TRBJ1-5; v_gene: TRBV7-2; CDR3aa: CASSPIQGQPQHF
len: 14; j_gene: TRBJ1-4; v_gene: TRBV12-3/TRBV12-4; CDR3aa: CASSYRVAVEKLFF
len: 14; j_gene: TRBJ1-5; v_gene: TRBV25-1; CDR3aa: CASSESGGNQPQHF
len: 15; j_gene: TRBJ2-3; v_gene: TRBV20-1; CDR3aa: CSARDSGRGTDTQYF
len: 11; j_gene: TRBJ2-3; v_gene: TRBV28; CDR3aa: CASNSRDTQYF
len: 13; j_gene: TRBJ2-2; v_gene: TRBV28; CDR3aa: CAEGQANTGELFF
len: 14; j_gene: TRBJ1-1; v_gene: TRBV6-5; CDR3aa: CASSYSNRGLEAFF
len: 13; j_gene: TRBJ1-1; v_gene: TRBV11-2; CDR3aa: CASSLAWPAEAFF
len: 13; j_gene: TRBJ1-4; v_gene: TRBV30; CDR3aa: CAWRAIGAEKLFF
len: 14; j_gene: TRBJ2-4; v_gene: TRBV12-3/TRBV12-4; CDR3aa: CASSRRDRGNIQYF
len: 14; j_gene: TRBJ1-6; v_gene: TRBV3-1; CDR3aa: CASSHPGDNSPLHF
len: 15; j_gene: TRBJ1-2; v_gene: TRBV18; CDR3aa: CASSLDRGANYGYTF
len: 14; j_gene: TRBJ2-1; v_gene: TRBV6-2/TRBV6-3; CDR3aa: CATMVWGLYNEQFF
len: 11; j_gene: TRBJ1-1; v_gene: TRBV12-3/TRBV12-4; CDR3aa: CASSHSGGAFF
len: 12; j_gene: TRBJ2-1; v_gene: TRBV11-2; CDR3aa: CASSLDGDEQFF
len: 15; j_gene: TRBJ2-1; v_gene: TRBV9; CDR3aa: CASSVEGRPHNEQFF
len: 16; j_gene: TRBJ1-1; v_gene: TRBV3-1; CDR3aa: CASSPHLIPVNTEAFF
len: 16; j_gene: TRBJ2-2; v_gene: TRBV10-3; CDR3aa: CAISESKGLNTGELFF
len: 13; j_gene: TRBJ2-3; v_gene: TRBV29-1; CDR3aa: CSGCTSGTDTQYF
len: 16; j_gene: TRBJ2-3; v_gene: TRBV11-3; CDR3aa: CASSSRGAGGRDTQYF